This T cell receptor beta chain emerged from a study of blood T cell repertoires in COVID-19. Each participant's cohort was designated according to participant-reported clinical history. Germline V CDR1 and CDR2: SGHDT, YYEEEE. Trimming left V 2 bases short and J 4 bases short, with 9 bases between. The CDR3 extends over 14 amino acids. Sequenced by immunoSEQ multiplex PCR; TCRdb stores in-frame clones only, minus some. The sample has about 380,000 clones, 88% seen once; the top ten hold less than 1.5%. The source material was PBMCs or T cells enriched from blood (not recorded which). This TCR came from a young woman who had recovered from COVID-19. This chain connects TRBV5-6 to TRBJ2-2, with D possibly matching TRBD2 (6 bases). DNA of the CDR3: TGTGCCAGCAGCTTTAGTAGCGGCACCGGGGAGCTGTTTTTT. Translated, it gives CASSFSSGTGELFF.